One and the same sample provided the 9 T cell receptor beta chains below, sequenced in a study of T-cell memory formation after mild COVID-19. TCRdb fed the 5' RACE reads into MiXCR, producing one record per CDR3 protein. The sample holds 350,000 to 500,000 distinct CDR3 sequences, about 25% seen once. Sequenced sample: PBMCs or a T cell subset sorted from them (not recorded which). Every receptor here comes from an adult woman who had mild COVID-19 (a few samples of this study predate the infection). Cell type and time point are not known.

This clonotype was found a few times. This sequence joins TRBV7-9 and TRBJ2-7; 9 nucleotides line up with TRBD1. The trim removed 3 bases at V and 3 bases at J, leaving 9 bases unmatched. Germline V gene data show CDR1 as SEHNR and CDR2 as FQNEAQ (reference sequence). The CDR3 consists of 16 residues. The CDR3 spells CASSLPGQGMGYEQYF. The CDR3 nucleotides read TGTGCCAGCAGCTTGCCAGGACAGGGGATGGGCTACGAGCAGTACTTC.

The chain couples TRBV24-1 to TRBJ2-1; 16 bases align to TRBD2. CDR3 length equals 13 residues. The V and J ends lost 6 bases and 15 bases, in that order; junction bases with no gene match: 4. Looked up from germline, CDR1 is KGHDR and CDR2 is SFDVKD. The CDR3 DNA reads TGTGCCACCAGTAGGGGACTAGCGGGAGGGGCGTTCTTC. This sequence encodes CATSRGLAGGAFF.

This clonotype was counted between two and nine times. The CDR3 sequence is CASSLDRARGGANEKLFF. In DNA, the CDR3 is TGTGCCAGCAGCTTGGACAGGGCACGTGGCGGGGCTAATGAAAAACTGTTTTTT. The V call is TRBV7-2, the J call TRBJ1-4; 8 bases align to TRBD1. The ends lost 3 bases at V and 3 bases at J; junction bases unmatched: 12. Germline CDR1 reads SGHTA; CDR2 reads FQGNSA. The CDR3 is made up of 18 amino acids.

The chain uses TRBV27 and TRBJ2-7, with a possible D match to TRBD2 (5 bases). Trimming shortened V by 3 bases and J by 0 bases, and 12 bases separated the two germline ends. CDR1 and CDR2 (germline): MNHEY, SMNVEV (reference sequence). The CDR3 runs 15 residues. CDR3 sequence reads: CASSFKASSSYEQYF. CDR3 DNA sequence: TGTGCCAGCAGTTTCAAGGCTAGCAGCTCCTACGAGCAGTACTTC.

This clonotype was detected only a few times. This chain connects TRBV20-1 to TRBJ2-4; 7 nucleotides match TRBD1. Germline V gives CDR1 DFQATT, CDR2 SNEGSKA (reference sequence). This CDR3 has 16 residues. The junction had 14 bases not matched to a gene; V was cut back by 5 bases and J by 4 bases. CDR3 sequence (DNA): TGCAGTGCTTCAGAGCCGAAGGGACAGCGTAAAAACATTCAGTACTTC. Encoded protein: CSASEPKGQRKNIQYF.

A few counts support this clonotype. The chain employs TRBV5-5 and TRBJ2-7; TRBD1 matches 8 bases. The CDR3 runs 14 residues. The germline gives CDR1 SGHKS, CDR2 YYEKEE (reference sequence). V gave up 4 bases and J gave up 4 bases; unmatched junction bases: 7. The CDR3 spells CASSTGTGQYEQYF. For the CDR3, the DNA is TGTGCCAGCAGCACCGGGACAGGACAATACGAGCAGTACTTC.

This clonotype was counted a few times. The chain couples TRBV5-1 to TRBJ2-1; D possibly corresponds to TRBD2 (6 bases). With 1 base removed from V and 2 bases from J, the gap between germline ends came to 13 bases. This CDR3 region has 16 residues. From germline, CDR1 is SGHRS and CDR2 YFSETQ. CDR3 in DNA: TGCGCCAGCAGCTTGAAGGCTGGAGGGGCCTACAATGAGCAGTTCTTC. The encoded protein is CASSLKAGGAYNEQFF.

The chain combines TRBV7-3 with TRBJ2-3; TRBD1 or TRBD2 may be the D gene (5 bases each). This CDR3 is 15 amino acids long. The germline gives CDR1 SGHTA, CDR2 FQGTGA. V dropped 7 bases and J dropped 14 bases, with 28 bases sitting between them. CDR3 bases: TGTGCCAGCATTCAGGGTCCCGGGACCTCCCGACCGGGGTATTTT. It is translated as CASIQGPGTSRPGYF.

This chain uses TRBV5-1 with TRBJ2-1, with 9 bases that match TRBD2. CDR3 length equals 15 residues. CDR1 is SGHRS and CDR2 is YFSETQ in the germline V gene. V dropped 0 bases and J dropped 7; count of bases not matched to a gene: 5. CDR3 bases: TGCGCCAGCAGCTTGGGTAGCGGGAGAGGGAATGAGCAGTTCTTC. Translating gives CASSLGSGRGNEQFF.